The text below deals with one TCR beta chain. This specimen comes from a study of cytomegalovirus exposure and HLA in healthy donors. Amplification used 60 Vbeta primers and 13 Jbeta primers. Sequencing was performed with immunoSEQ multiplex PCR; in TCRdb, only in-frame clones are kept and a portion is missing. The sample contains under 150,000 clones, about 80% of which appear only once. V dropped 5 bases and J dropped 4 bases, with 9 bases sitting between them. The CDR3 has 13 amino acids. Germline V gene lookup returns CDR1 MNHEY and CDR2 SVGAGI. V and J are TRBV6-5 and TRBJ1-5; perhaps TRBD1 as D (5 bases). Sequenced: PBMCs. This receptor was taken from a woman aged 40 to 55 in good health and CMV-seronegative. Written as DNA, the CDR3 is TGTGCCAGCAGTAGACAGCTTAATCAGCCCCAGCATTTT. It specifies CASSRQLNQPQHF.